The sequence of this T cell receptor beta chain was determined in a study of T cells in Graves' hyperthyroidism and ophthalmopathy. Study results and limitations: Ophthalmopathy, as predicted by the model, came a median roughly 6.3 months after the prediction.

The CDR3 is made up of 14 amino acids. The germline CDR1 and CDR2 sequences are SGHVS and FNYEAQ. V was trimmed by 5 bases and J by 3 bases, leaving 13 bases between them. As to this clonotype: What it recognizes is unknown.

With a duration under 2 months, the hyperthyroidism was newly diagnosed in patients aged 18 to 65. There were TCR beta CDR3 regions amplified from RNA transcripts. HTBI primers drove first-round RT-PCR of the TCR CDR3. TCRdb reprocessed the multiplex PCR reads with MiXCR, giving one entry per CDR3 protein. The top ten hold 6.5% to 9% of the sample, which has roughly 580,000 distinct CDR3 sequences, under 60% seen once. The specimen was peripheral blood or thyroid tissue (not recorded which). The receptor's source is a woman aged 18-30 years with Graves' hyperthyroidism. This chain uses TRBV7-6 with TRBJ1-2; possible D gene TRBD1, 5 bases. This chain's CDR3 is CASSVTGAHYGYTF. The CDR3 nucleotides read TGTGCCAGCAGCGTCACCGGGGCGCACTATGGCTACACCTTC.